The 13 T cell receptor beta chains listed next were all sequenced from one sample in a study of human T cells and chemical hapten exposure. Time point denoted: patch test 3, about 24 weeks after DPC sensitization. This sample's treatment: therapeutic diphenylcyclopropenone sensitization with weekly scalp DPC. Each CDR3 protein gets one entry after TCRdb re-called the RACE reads with MiXCR. The sample holds 150,000 to 200,000 distinct CDR3 sequences, approximately 26% seen once. The sequenced sample was whole blood, obtained in connection with sensitization to the hapten diphenylcyclopropenone (DPC). The origin of the receptors is a woman aged 35 to 49 with alopecia areata. Some clones in this sample may be carry-over from other donors' samples.

This clonotype showed up many times. Compared with germline, one end of the junction differs, possibly owing to a read error. The rearrangement links TRBV5-1 to TRBJ2-5, with D unclear. Germline values: CDR1 SGHRS, CDR2 YFSETQ. This CDR3 comprises 11 residues. DNA of the CDR3: TGTGCCAGCAGCCTCCAAGAGACCCAGTACTTC. Residues: CASSLQETQYF.

This clonotype was counted many times. CDR3 in amino acids: CASSSPRGGLAGGYNEQFF. In nucleotides, the CDR3 is TGTGCCAGCAGTTCACCGAGGGGGGGACTAGCGGGGGGATACAATGAGCAGTTCTTC. This chain links TRBV27 with TRBJ2-1; 15 nucleotides agree with TRBD2. The ends lost 4 bases at V and 4 bases at J; junction bases unmatched: 11. This CDR3 comprises 19 residues. Germline CDR1 and CDR2: MNHEY and SMNVEV (reference sequence).

The genes are TRBV29-1 and TRBJ2-1, with 8 bases matching TRBD2. The germline V gene encodes CDR1 SQVTM and CDR2 ANQGSEA. V was pared by 5 bases and J by 2 bases, with 8 bases of the junction left unmatched. The CDR3 has 15 residues. The CDR3 DNA follows: TGCAGCGTTAGTAAAAGCGGGAGCGCCTACAATGAGCAGTTCTTC. It encodes CSVSKSGSAYNEQFF.

This clonotype was counted a few times. Here the CDR3 reads CASSLSGTSSYNEQFF. As DNA, the CDR3 is TGTGCCAGCAGCCTCTCCGGGACAAGCTCCTACAATGAGCAGTTCTTC. The chain has TRBV7-2 and TRBJ2-1, with D perhaps matching TRBD1 (6 bases). Per the germline V gene, CDR1 is SGHTA and CDR2 is FQGNSA. The CDR3 loop spans 16 amino acids. The V gene lost 5 bases and the J gene lost 0 bases, with 14 bases spanning the gap.

This clonotype has more than one count but fewer than ten. The chain has TRBV11-2 and TRBJ2-7; D not certain. This CDR3 has 16 residues. V lost 5 bases, J lost 3 bases, and 20 bases lay in between. Germline V gene sequence: CDR1 SGHAT, CDR2 FQNNGV. In DNA form, the CDR3 reads TGTGCCAGCAGCCCCACTCGACGCATTATTAACTACGAGCAGTACTTC. This sequence encodes CASSPTRRIINYEQYF.

The gene calls are TRBV6-1 and TRBJ1-2, with 11 bases lining up with TRBD1. J gave up 4 bases and V 2 bases, and 3 bases lay outside the gene matches. This CDR3 comprises 15 residues. Germline V gene sequence: CDR1 MNHNS, CDR2 SASEGT. The CDR3 DNA reads as TGTGCCAGCAGTGAATTCGGGACAGGGGGCTATGGCTACACCTTC. Amino acid sequence: CASSEFGTGGYGYTF.

This chain links TRBV12-3 or TRBV12-4 with TRBJ2-1; tentatively, D is TRBD1 or TRBD2 (5 bases each). Trimming cost V 8 bases and J 3 bases, with 17 bases left between them. This CDR3 is built from 15 residues. The CDR3 DNA sequence: TGTGCCAGCGGTTCCCGAGGGGTGGTCTACAATGAGCAGTTCTTC. Protein product: CASGSRGVVYNEQFF.

V usage is TRBV6-5 and J usage is TRBJ2-5; 10 bases map to TRBD2. The CDR3 runs to 17 residues. CDR1 and CDR2 (germline): MNHEY, SVGAGI. V gave up 4 bases and J gave up 3 bases; unmatched junction bases: 11. The CDR3 is CASSSLRLAGVEETQYF. Written as DNA, the CDR3 is TGTGCCAGCAGTTCGCTACGCCTAGCGGGAGTAGAAGAGACCCAGTACTTC.

The chain combines TRBV29-1 with TRBJ2-6; no reliable D call. Germline CDR1 reads SQVTM; CDR2 reads ANQGSEA. This CDR3 contains 15 residues. Between the trimmed V and J ends, which lost 3 bases and 4 bases, there was a span of 13 bases. CDR3 DNA sequence: TGCAGCGTTGAGGTCCGCCTTACAGGGGCCAACGTCCTGACTTTC. Residues: CSVEVRLTGANVLTF. The full variable domain, its missing parts supplied by reference TRBV29-1 and TRBJ2-6, is SAVISQKPSRDICQRGTSLTIQCQVDSQVTMMFWYRQQPGQSLTLIATANQGSEATYESGFVIDKFPISRPNLTFSTLTVSNMSPEDSSIYLCSVEVRLTGANVLTFGAGSRLTVL.

The J gene is TRBJ2-6, the V gene TRBV28; D gene uncertain. This CDR3 comprises 14 residues. V was pared by 6 bases and J by 0 bases, with 6 bases between. From germline, CDR1 is MDHEN and CDR2 SYDVKM. The CDR3 bases are TGTGCCAGCAGGGTCACCTCTGGGGCCAACGTCCTGACTTTC. This gives the protein CASRVTSGANVLTF.

The V gene is TRBV12-3 or TRBV12-4, the J gene TRBJ2-3; TRBD1 is a possible D gene (5 bases). Trimming pared 5 bases from V and 6 bases from J, leaving 12 bases between. The CDR3 length is 13 residues. CDR3 DNA sequence: TGTGCCAGCAGTATTTCCAGGGCGGATACGCAGTATTTT. Translation gives CASSISRADTQYF.

The CDR3 DNA is TGCAGTGCTAGAGATGGGGGGAAGGGCACCGGGGAGCTGTTTTTT. It encodes CSARDGGKGTGELFF. The chain combines TRBV20-1 with TRBJ2-2, with a tentative D call TRBD2 (6 bases). V dropped 0 bases and J dropped 4 bases, with 12 bases sitting between them. The CDR3 covers 15 residues. Germline loops: CDR1 DFQATT, CDR2 SNEGSKA (reference sequence).

This clonotype was observed a few times. The chain has TRBV7-9 and TRBJ1-2, with a possible D match to TRBD1 (5 bases). Germline V gene sequence: CDR1 SEHNR, CDR2 FQNEAQ (reference sequence). The germline V and J ends were trimmed by 6 bases and 1 base, with 12 bases remaining between them. The CDR3 length is 14 residues. In DNA form, the CDR3 reads TGTGCCAGCAGGCAGACAGAGATTAACTATGGCTACACCTTC. It specifies CASRQTEINYGYTF.